This T cell receptor beta chain originates from a study of blood T cell repertoires in COVID-19. Study at large: Nucleic acid was either cDNA or gDNA, and it came from T cells, B-cell-depleted T cells, or PBMCs.

Method: immunoSEQ multiplex PCR; TCRdb's copy keeps in-frame clones and lacks some. The profile shows about 260,000 clones, over 75% of them singletons. The CDR3 is 15 amino acids. The V segment lost 7 bases and the J segment 0 bases; nucleotides outside the gene matches: 6. The germline CDR1 and CDR2 sequences are MDHEN and SYDVKM. This receptor was identified in a human donor in a cohort sampled during active COVID-19. The sequencing sample was made of peripheral blood. The genes are TRBV28 and TRBJ2-1; 7 bases are a match to TRBD2. Here the CDR3 reads CASKSGGSSYNEQFF. Here the CDR3 DNA reads TGTGCCAGCAAGAGTGGCGGGAGCTCCTACAATGAGCAGTTCTTC.